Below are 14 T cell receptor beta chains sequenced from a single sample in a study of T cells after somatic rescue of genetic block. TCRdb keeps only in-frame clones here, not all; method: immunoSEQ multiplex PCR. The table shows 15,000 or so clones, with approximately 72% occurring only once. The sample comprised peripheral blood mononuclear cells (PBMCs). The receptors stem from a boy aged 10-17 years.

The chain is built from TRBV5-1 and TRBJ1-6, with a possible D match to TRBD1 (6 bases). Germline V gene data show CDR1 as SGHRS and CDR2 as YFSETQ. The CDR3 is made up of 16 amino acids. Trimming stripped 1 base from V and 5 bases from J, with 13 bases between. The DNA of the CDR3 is TGCGCCAGCAGCTTGTTGGGGGGCGCGAATAATTCACCCCTCCACTTT. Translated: CASSLLGGANNSPLHF. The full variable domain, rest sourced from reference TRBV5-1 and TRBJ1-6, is KAGVTQTPRYLIKTRGQQVTLSCSPISGHRSVSWYQQTPGQGLQFLFEYFSETQRNKGNFPGRFSGRQFSNSRSEMNVSTLELGDSALYLCASSLLGGANNSPLHFGNGTRLTVT.

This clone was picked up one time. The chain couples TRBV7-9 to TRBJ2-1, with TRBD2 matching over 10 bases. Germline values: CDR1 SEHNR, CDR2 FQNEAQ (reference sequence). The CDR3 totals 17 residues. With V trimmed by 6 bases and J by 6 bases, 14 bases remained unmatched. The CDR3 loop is CASSRMIGLAAANEQFF. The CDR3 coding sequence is TGTGCCAGCAGTAGGATGATCGGACTAGCGGCAGCCAATGAGCAGTTCTTC. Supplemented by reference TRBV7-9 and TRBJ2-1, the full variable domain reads DTGVSQNPRHKITKRGQNVTFRCDPISEHNRLYWYRQTLGQGPEFLTYFQNEAQLEKSRLLSDRFSAERPKGSFSTLEIQRTEQGDSAMYLCASSRMIGLAAANEQFFGPGTRLTVL.

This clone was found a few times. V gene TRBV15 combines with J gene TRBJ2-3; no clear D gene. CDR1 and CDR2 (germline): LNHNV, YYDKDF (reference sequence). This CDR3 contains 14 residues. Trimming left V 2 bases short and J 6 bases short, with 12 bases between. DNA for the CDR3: TGTGCCACCAGCAGATCCCCGGGCCCCGATACGCAGTATTTT. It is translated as CATSRSPGPDTQYF. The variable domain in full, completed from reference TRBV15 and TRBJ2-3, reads DAMVIQNPRYQVTQFGKPVTLSCSQTLNHNVMYWYQQKSSQAPKLLFHYYDKDFNNEADTPDNFQSRRPNTSFCFLDIRSPGLGDTAMYLCATSRSPGPDTQYFGPGTRLTVL.

The chain's CDR3 is CASSFGNQETQYF. The CDR3 DNA reads TGTGCCAGCAGCTTTGGGAACCAAGAGACCCAGTACTTC. The chain joins TRBV7-6 to TRBJ2-5, with D hard to call. Trimming pared 3 bases from V and 0 bases from J, leaving 5 bases between. The CDR3 consists of 13 residues. Germline CDR1 reads SGHVS; CDR2 reads FNYEAQ.

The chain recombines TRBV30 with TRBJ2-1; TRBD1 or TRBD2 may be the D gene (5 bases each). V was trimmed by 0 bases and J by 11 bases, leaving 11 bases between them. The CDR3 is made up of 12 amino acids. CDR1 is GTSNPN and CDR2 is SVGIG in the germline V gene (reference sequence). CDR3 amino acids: CAWSVSRGQQFF. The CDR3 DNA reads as TGTGCCTGGAGTGTATCCCGGGGACAGCAGTTCTTC.

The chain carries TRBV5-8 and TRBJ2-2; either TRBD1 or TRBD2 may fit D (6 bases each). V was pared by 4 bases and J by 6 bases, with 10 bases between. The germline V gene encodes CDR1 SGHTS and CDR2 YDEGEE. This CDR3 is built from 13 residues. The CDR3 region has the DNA TGTGCCAGCAGCCATCGGGGGCCCGGGGAGCTGTTTTTT. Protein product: CASSHRGPGELFF.

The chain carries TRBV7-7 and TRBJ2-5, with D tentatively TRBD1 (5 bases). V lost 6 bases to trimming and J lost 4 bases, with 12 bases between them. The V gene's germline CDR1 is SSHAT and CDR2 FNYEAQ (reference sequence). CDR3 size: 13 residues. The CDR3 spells CASSRTRVETQYF. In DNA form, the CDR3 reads TGTGCCAGCAGTCGAACCAGGGTAGAGACCCAGTACTTC.

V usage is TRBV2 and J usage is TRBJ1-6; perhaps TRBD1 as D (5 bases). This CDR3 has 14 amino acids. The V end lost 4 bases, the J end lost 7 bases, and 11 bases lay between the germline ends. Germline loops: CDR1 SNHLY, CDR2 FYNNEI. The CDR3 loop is CASSGGVYNSPLHF. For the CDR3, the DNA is TGTGCCAGCAGTGGGGGGGTCTACAATTCACCCCTCCACTTT.

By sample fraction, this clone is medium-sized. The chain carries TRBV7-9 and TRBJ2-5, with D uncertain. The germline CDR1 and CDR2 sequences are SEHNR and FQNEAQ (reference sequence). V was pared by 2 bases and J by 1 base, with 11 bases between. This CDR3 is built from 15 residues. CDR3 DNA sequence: TGTGCCAGCAGCTTACGCGAACTCGTCCAAGAGACCCAGTACTTC. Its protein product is CASSLRELVQETQYF.

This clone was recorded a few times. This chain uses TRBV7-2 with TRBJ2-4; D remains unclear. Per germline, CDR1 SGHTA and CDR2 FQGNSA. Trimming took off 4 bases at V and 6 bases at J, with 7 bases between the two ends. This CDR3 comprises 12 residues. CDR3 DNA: TGTGCCAGCAGCTCGGCTGGAAACATTCAGTACTTC. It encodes CASSSAGNIQYF.

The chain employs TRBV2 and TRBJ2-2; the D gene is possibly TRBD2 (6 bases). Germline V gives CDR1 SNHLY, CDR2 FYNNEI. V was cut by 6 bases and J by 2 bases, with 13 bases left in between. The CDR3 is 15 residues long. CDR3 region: CASRIRDFNTGELFF. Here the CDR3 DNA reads TGTGCCAGCAGAATCCGGGACTTTAACACCGGGGAGCTGTTTTTT. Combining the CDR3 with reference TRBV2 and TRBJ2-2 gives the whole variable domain EPEVTQTPSHQVTQMGQEVILRCVPISNHLYFYWYRQILGQKVEFLVSFYNNEISEKSEIFDDQFSVERPDGSNFTLKIRSTKLEDSAMYFCASRIRDFNTGELFFGEGSRLTVL.

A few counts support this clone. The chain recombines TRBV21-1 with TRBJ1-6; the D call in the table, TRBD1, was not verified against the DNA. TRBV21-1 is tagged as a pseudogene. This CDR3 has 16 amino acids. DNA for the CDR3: TGTGCCAGCGGGGGACAGGGTAAGGCGTCTAATTCACCCCTCCACTTT. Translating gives CASGGQGKASNSPLHF.

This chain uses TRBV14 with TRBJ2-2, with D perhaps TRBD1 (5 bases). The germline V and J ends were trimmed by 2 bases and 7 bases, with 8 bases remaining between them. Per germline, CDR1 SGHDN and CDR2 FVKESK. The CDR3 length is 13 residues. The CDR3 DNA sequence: TGTGCCAGCAGCCAACAGGGTATCGGGGAGCTGTTTTTT. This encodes CASSQQGIGELFF.

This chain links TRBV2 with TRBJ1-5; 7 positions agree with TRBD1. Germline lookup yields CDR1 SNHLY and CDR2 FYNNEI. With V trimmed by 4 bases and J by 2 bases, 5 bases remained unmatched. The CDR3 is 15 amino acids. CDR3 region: CASSAWDSRNQPQHF. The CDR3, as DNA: TGTGCCAGCAGTGCCTGGGACAGCCGCAATCAGCCCCAGCATTTT.